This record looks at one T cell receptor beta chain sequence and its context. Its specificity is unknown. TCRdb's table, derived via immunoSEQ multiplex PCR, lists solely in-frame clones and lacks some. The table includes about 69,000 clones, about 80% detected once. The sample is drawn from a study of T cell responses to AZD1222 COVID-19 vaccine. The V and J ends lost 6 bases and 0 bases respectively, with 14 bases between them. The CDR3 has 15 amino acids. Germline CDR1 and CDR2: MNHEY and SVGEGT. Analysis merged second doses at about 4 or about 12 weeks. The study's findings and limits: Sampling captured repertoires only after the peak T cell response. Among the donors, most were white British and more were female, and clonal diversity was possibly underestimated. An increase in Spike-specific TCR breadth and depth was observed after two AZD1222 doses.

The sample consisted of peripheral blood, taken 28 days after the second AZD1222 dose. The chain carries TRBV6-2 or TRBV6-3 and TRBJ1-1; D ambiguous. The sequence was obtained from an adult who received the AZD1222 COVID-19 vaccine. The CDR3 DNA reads TGTGCCAGCAGCCCTGCGGCAGTAATGAACACTGAAGCTTTCTTT. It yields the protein CASSPAAVMNTEAFF.